This is a list of T cell receptor beta chains from one sample in a study of T-cell reconstitution after alpha-beta-depleted transplantation in children. Each CDR3 protein is one row after TCRdb ran MiXCR on the PCR reads. This table has around 230,000 distinct CDR3 sequences, approximately 17% appearing once. The sample consisted of PBMCs, mostly from graft donor cells, taken 360 days after TCRalphabeta/CD19-depleted stem cell transplant. These receptors were collected from a male patient under 10 years old who had a stem cell transplant for acute lymphoblastic leukemia, so the T cells may come from the graft donor. Both conserved end residues are part of each CDR3. Each record gives: CDR3 DNA, CDR3 protein, D gene, clone size, V gene, J gene. The D gene is left open where the match is weak. Clone size appears in some rows only: once, few, many, or a class for an expanded clone.

cdr3_nt: TGTGCCAGCTCACCCCCTAGCGGGGGAGGTTACACAGATACGCAGTATTTT; cdr3_aa: CASSPPSGGGYTDTQYF; d_call: TRBD2; clone_size: few; v_call: TRBV18; j_call: TRBJ2-3
cdr3_nt: TGTGCCAGCAGCTTAGACAGGGACACCGGGGAGCTGTTTTTT; cdr3_aa: CASSLDRDTGELFF; d_call: TRBD1; clone_size: few; v_call: TRBV7-3; j_call: TRBJ2-2
cdr3_nt: TGCAGTGCTAGAGACGCGGGGTTCACGAACACCGGGGAGCTGTTTTTT; cdr3_aa: CSARDAGFTNTGELFF; d_call: NA; clone_size: few; v_call: TRBV20-1; j_call: TRBJ2-2
cdr3_nt: TGTGCCAGCAATGGTCGGGTTCCGGGAGATACGCAGTATTTT; cdr3_aa: CASNGRVPGDTQYF; d_call: NA; clone_size: few; v_call: TRBV12-3/TRBV12-4; j_call: TRBJ2-3
cdr3_nt: TGTGCCAGCAGGCAGGACAGGGGGCTCCGTTACTTC; cdr3_aa: CASRQDRGLRYF; d_call: TRBD1; clone_size: NA; v_call: TRBV12-3/TRBV12-4; j_call: TRBJ2-7
cdr3_nt: TGCGCCAGCAGCCAGGGACTAGCGGGGGGTTTGGAGCAGTTCTTC; cdr3_aa: CASSQGLAGGLEQFF; d_call: TRBD2; clone_size: few; v_call: TRBV5-1; j_call: TRBJ2-1
cdr3_nt: TGTGCCAGCAAGTTAACGGGTAGCACAGATACGCAGTATTTT; cdr3_aa: CASKLTGSTDTQYF; d_call: NA; clone_size: NA; v_call: TRBV12-3/TRBV12-4; j_call: TRBJ2-3
cdr3_nt: TGCAGCGTTCAACAAGATACGCAGTATTTT; cdr3_aa: CSVQQDTQYF; d_call: NA; clone_size: few; v_call: TRBV29-1; j_call: TRBJ2-3
cdr3_nt: TGCGCCAGCAGCTTGTGGCGGGGGGCATACAATGAGCAGTTCTTC; cdr3_aa: CASSLWRGAYNEQFF; d_call: TRBD2; clone_size: few; v_call: TRBV5-1; j_call: TRBJ2-1
cdr3_nt: TGCAGTGCTAGAGATACAGCTACCTACGAGCAGTACTTC; cdr3_aa: CSARDTATYEQYF; d_call: NA; clone_size: few; v_call: TRBV20-1; j_call: TRBJ2-7
cdr3_nt: TGCAGCGTGAGGCCCTCTCGAGGGGAAGAGACCCAGTACTTC; cdr3_aa: CSVRPSRGEETQYF; d_call: NA; clone_size: few; v_call: TRBV29-1; j_call: TRBJ2-5
cdr3_nt: TGCGCCAGCAGCCAGGCAGGGGGAGCGGCGAACACCGGGGAGCTGTTTTTT; cdr3_aa: CASSQAGGAANTGELFF; d_call: TRBD1; clone_size: few; v_call: TRBV4-3; j_call: TRBJ2-2
cdr3_nt: TGTGCCAGCACCGAAGACAGGGGAGCTGGCTACACCTTC; cdr3_aa: CASTEDRGAGYTF; d_call: TRBD1; clone_size: NA; v_call: TRBV12-3/TRBV12-4; j_call: TRBJ1-2
cdr3_nt: TGTGCCAGCAGGGGACAGCGGAGAAACACCGGGGAGCTGTTTTTT; cdr3_aa: CASRGQRRNTGELFF; d_call: TRBD1; clone_size: NA; v_call: TRBV6-1; j_call: TRBJ2-2
cdr3_nt: TGTGCCAGCACCCCGGCGGAGACCCAGTACTTC; cdr3_aa: CASTPAETQYF; d_call: NA; clone_size: few; v_call: TRBV7-9; j_call: TRBJ2-5
cdr3_nt: TGTGCCAGCAGTCCTACCGTTCTTCCCTATAATTCACCCCTCCACTTT; cdr3_aa: CASSPTVLPYNSPLHF; d_call: NA; clone_size: NA; v_call: TRBV27; j_call: TRBJ1-6
cdr3_nt: TGTGCCAGCAGTTCCCACGACAGGGCTAGAAGCAATCAGCCCCAGCATTTT; cdr3_aa: CASSSHDRARSNQPQHF; d_call: TRBD1; clone_size: NA; v_call: TRBV28; j_call: TRBJ1-5
cdr3_nt: TGTGCCAGCAGCCAAACCGGGACAGGACGTGGGGATACGCAGTATTTT; cdr3_aa: CASSQTGTGRGDTQYF; d_call: TRBD1; clone_size: many; v_call: TRBV12-3/TRBV12-4; j_call: TRBJ2-3
cdr3_nt: TGCGCCAGCAGCTTACCATCCGGGACTAGTAAAGCCTCCTACAATGAGCAGTTCTTC; cdr3_aa: CASSLPSGTSKASYNEQFF; d_call: TRBD2; clone_size: NA; v_call: TRBV5-1; j_call: TRBJ2-1
cdr3_nt: TGTGCCAGCAGCGTAGCTAGCGGAGACATCACAGATACGCAGTATTTT; cdr3_aa: CASSVASGDITDTQYF; d_call: TRBD2; clone_size: few; v_call: TRBV9; j_call: TRBJ2-3
cdr3_nt: TGTGCCATCAGTGAAAAAGCCGGGGAGCTGTTTTTT; cdr3_aa: CAISEKAGELFF; d_call: NA; clone_size: many; v_call: TRBV10-3; j_call: TRBJ2-2
cdr3_nt: TGCGCCAGCAGTGAGTCGCGTAGGACAGATACGCAGTATTTT; cdr3_aa: CASSESRRTDTQYF; d_call: NA; clone_size: many; v_call: TRBV10-2; j_call: TRBJ2-3
cdr3_nt: TGCGCCAGCAGTAGCGGGGGGGCGGAGCAGTTCTTC; cdr3_aa: CASSSGGAEQFF; d_call: TRBD2; clone_size: few; v_call: TRBV10-1; j_call: TRBJ2-1
cdr3_nt: TGTGCCACCAGTGATTTTAATCGACAGGGATCCTACGAGCAGTACTTC; cdr3_aa: CATSDFNRQGSYEQYF; d_call: TRBD1; clone_size: few; v_call: TRBV24-1; j_call: TRBJ2-7
cdr3_nt: TGTGCCAGCAGTGTTGGGCAGCCCCAGCATTTT; cdr3_aa: CASSVGQPQHF; d_call: NA; clone_size: few; v_call: TRBV6-1; j_call: TRBJ1-5
cdr3_nt: TGCAGCGTTGAAAATGGGGCAGGTCTAGCCAAAAACATTCAGTACTTC; cdr3_aa: CSVENGAGLAKNIQYF; d_call: NA; clone_size: once; v_call: TRBV29-1; j_call: TRBJ2-4
cdr3_nt: TGTGCCAGCGCTCGGCGGGGGGGCGGCAATGAGCAGTTCTTC; cdr3_aa: CASARRGGGNEQFF; d_call: TRBD2; clone_size: few; v_call: TRBV2; j_call: TRBJ2-1
cdr3_nt: TGTGCCAGCAGCTTGAGGGGATCTGGAAACACCATATATTTT; cdr3_aa: CASSLRGSGNTIYF; d_call: NA; clone_size: many; v_call: TRBV5-6; j_call: TRBJ1-3
cdr3_nt: TGTGCCAGCAGTGGGGGGGCAGGGGATGAAAAACTGTTTTTT; cdr3_aa: CASSGGAGDEKLFF; d_call: NA; clone_size: many; v_call: TRBV12-3/TRBV12-4; j_call: TRBJ1-4
cdr3_nt: TGCGCCAGCAGCTTGGGGGGGACTAGCGGGGGCAATGAGCAGTTCTTC; cdr3_aa: CASSLGGTSGGNEQFF; d_call: TRBD2; clone_size: few; v_call: TRBV5-1; j_call: TRBJ2-1
cdr3_nt: TGTGCCAGCAGCTTACAGGGTACTGTCGGGGAGCTGTTTTTT; cdr3_aa: CASSLQGTVGELFF; d_call: NA; clone_size: NA; v_call: TRBV7-2; j_call: TRBJ2-2
cdr3_nt: TGTGCCATCAGTCCCGCGGCCCAACGCGGCTACACCTTC; cdr3_aa: CAISPAAQRGYTF; d_call: NA; clone_size: few; v_call: TRBV10-3; j_call: TRBJ1-2
cdr3_nt: TGCAGTGCTAGTTTAAATCCGGACACTGAAGCTTTCTTT; cdr3_aa: CSASLNPDTEAFF; d_call: NA; clone_size: few; v_call: TRBV20-1; j_call: TRBJ1-1
cdr3_nt: TGTGCCAGCAGCCCTCATTACACCGGGGAGCTGTTTTTT; cdr3_aa: CASSPHYTGELFF; d_call: NA; clone_size: once; v_call: TRBV7-3; j_call: TRBJ2-2
cdr3_nt: TGTGCCAGCAGCCCAGGGGCCGGACTTTTAGGTGAGCAGTACTTC; cdr3_aa: CASSPGAGLLGEQYF; d_call: NA; clone_size: few; v_call: TRBV27; j_call: TRBJ2-7
cdr3_nt: TGCAGTGCGTACGGAGGGGATTACAATGAGCAGTTCTTC; cdr3_aa: CSAYGGDYNEQFF; d_call: NA; clone_size: NA; v_call: TRBV20-1; j_call: TRBJ2-1
cdr3_nt: TGCGCCAGCAGCCAAGAGATCGAATGGTACACTGAAGCTTTCTTT; cdr3_aa: CASSQEIEWYTEAFF; d_call: NA; clone_size: few; v_call: TRBV4-3; j_call: TRBJ1-1
cdr3_nt: TGTGCCAGCAGCTTCGGCCCCTACGAGCAGTACTTC; cdr3_aa: CASSFGPYEQYF; d_call: NA; clone_size: NA; v_call: TRBV7-9; j_call: TRBJ2-7
cdr3_nt: TGTGCCAGCAGAGCACAGGGAGGGATCAATCAGCCCCAGCATTTT; cdr3_aa: CASRAQGGINQPQHF; d_call: NA; clone_size: few; v_call: TRBV12-3/TRBV12-4; j_call: TRBJ1-5
cdr3_nt: TGTGCCATCAGTGCTGACAGGGGGCGAGACAAAAACATTCAGTACTTC; cdr3_aa: CAISADRGRDKNIQYF; d_call: TRBD1; clone_size: NA; v_call: TRBV10-3; j_call: TRBJ2-4